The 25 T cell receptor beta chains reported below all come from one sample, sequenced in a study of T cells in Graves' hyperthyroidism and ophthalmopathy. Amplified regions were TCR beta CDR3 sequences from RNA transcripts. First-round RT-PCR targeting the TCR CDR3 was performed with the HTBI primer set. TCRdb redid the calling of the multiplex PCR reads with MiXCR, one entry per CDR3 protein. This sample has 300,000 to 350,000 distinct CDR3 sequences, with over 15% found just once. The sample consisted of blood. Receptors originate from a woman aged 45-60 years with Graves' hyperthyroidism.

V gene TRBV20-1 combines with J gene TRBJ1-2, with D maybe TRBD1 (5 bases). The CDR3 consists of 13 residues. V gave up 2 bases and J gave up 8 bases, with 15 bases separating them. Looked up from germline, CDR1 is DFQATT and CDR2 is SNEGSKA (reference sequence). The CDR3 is CSARSLGVGGYTF. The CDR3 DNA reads TGCAGTGCTAGAAGTCTGGGGGTGGGAGGCTACACCTTC.

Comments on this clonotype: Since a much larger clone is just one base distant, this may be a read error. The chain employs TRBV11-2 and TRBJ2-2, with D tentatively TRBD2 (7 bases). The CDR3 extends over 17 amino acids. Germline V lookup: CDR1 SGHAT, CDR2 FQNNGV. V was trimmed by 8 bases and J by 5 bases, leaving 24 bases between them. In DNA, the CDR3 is TGTGCCAGCGGCCACCGCGGAAGGGGGGGCGGAACCGGGGAGCTGTTTTTT. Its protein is CASGHRGRGGGTGELFF.

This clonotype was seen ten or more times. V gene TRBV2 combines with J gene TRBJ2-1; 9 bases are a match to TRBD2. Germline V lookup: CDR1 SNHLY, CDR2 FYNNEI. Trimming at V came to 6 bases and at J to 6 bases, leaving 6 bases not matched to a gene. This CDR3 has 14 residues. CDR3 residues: CASRLAGESNEQFF. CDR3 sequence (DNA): TGTGCCAGCAGGTTAGCGGGAGAAAGCAATGAGCAGTTCTTC.

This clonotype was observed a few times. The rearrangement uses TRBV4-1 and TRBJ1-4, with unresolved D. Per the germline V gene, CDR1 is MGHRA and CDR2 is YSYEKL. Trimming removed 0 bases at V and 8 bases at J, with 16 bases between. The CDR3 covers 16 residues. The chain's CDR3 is CASSQDPAAETEKLFF. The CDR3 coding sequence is TGCGCCAGCAGCCAAGATCCGGCCGCGGAGACCGAAAAACTGTTTTTT.

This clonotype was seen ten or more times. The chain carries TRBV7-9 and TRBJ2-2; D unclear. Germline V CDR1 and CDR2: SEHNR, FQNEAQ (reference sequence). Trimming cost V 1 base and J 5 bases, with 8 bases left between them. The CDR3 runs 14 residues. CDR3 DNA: TGTGCCAGCAGCTTAGGGGCCGGAACCGGGGAGCTGTTTTTT. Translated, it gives CASSLGAGTGELFF.

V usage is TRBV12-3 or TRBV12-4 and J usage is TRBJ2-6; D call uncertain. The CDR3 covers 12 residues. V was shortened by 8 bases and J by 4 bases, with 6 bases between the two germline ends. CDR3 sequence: CASREGANVLTF. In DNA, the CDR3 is TGTGCCAGCCGTGAAGGGGCCAACGTCCTGACTTTC.

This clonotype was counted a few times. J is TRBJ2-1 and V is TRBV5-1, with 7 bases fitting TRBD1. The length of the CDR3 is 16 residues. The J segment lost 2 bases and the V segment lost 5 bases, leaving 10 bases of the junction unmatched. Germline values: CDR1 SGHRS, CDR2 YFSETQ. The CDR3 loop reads CASSHDRQGPYNEQFF. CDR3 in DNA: TGCGCCAGCAGTCACGATAGACAGGGACCCTACAATGAGCAGTTCTTC.

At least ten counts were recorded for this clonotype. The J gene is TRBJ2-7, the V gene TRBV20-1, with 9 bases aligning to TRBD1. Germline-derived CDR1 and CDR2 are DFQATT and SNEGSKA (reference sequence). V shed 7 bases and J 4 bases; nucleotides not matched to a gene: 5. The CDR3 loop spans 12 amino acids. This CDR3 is CSGQGVSYEQYF. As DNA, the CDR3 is TGCAGTGGACAGGGGGTTTCGTACGAGCAGTACTTC.

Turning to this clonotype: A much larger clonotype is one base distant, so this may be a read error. The CDR3 reads CASSLGFGDYNEQSF. CDR3 in DNA: TGTGCTAGCAGCTTAGGTTTTGGCGACTACAATGAGCAGTCCTTC. The chain has TRBV7-7 and TRBJ2-1; the D gene is possibly TRBD2 (5 bases). Germline CDR1 is SSHAT and CDR2 is FNYEAQ (reference sequence). CDR3 length equals 15 residues.

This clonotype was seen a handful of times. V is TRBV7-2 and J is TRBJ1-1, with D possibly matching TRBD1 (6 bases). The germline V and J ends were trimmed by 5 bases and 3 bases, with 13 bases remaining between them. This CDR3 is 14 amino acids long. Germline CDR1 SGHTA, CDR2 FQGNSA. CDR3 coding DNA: TGTGCCAGCAGCGCACAGGGAGGGGACACTGAAGCTTTCTTT. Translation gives CASSAQGGDTEAFF.

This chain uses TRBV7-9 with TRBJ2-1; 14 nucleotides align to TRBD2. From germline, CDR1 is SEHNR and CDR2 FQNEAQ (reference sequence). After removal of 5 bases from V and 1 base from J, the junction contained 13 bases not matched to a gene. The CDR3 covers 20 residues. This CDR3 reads CASSPRLAGGDLKSYNEQFF. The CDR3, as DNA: TGTGCCAGCAGCCCCCGACTAGCGGGGGGGGACTTGAAATCCTACAATGAGCAGTTCTTC.

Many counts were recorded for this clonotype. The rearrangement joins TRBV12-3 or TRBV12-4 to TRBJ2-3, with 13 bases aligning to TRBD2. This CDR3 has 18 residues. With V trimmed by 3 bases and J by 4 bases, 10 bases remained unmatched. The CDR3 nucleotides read TGTGCCAGCAGTTTCCGTTGGACTAGCGGGAGTAGTGCAGATACGCAGTATTTT. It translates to CASSFRWTSGSSADTQYF.

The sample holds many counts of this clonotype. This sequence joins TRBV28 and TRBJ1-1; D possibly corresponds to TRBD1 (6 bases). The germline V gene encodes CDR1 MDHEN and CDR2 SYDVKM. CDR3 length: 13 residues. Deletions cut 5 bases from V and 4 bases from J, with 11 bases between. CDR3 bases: TGTGCCAGCAGTAACAGGGAGGGCACTGAAGCTTTCTTT. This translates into CASSNREGTEAFF.

The CDR3: CSAAGTGETDTQYF. Here the CDR3 DNA reads TGCAGTGCTGCCGGGACGGGAGAAACAGATACGCAGTATTTT. The chain recombines TRBV20-1 with TRBJ2-3; a possible D gene is TRBD2 (6 bases). Trimming removed 5 bases at V and 3 bases at J, with 15 bases between. Per germline, CDR1 DFQATT and CDR2 SNEGSKA (reference sequence). The CDR3 covers 14 residues.

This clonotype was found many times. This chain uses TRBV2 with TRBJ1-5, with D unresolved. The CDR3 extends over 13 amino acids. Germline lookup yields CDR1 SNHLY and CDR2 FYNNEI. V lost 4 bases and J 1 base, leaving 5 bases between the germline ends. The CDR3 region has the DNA TGTGCCAGCAGTGTACAGAGCAATCAGCCCCAGCATTTT. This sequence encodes CASSVQSNQPQHF.

DNA of the CDR3: TGTGCCAGCAGCCCGGGGTCCATCGGGGCAGATACGCAGTATTTT. Translated: CASSPGSIGADTQYF. This chain joins TRBV12-3 or TRBV12-4 and TRBJ2-3, with a weak D call TRBD2 (5 bases). The V end was cut by 6 bases, the J end by 4 bases, with 17 bases between. The CDR3 extends over 15 amino acids.

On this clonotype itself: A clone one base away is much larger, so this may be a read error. CDR3 region: CVSSRGAGTEAFF. The CDR3 DNA sequence: TGTGTCAGTTCTCGCGGGGCTGGCACTGAAGCTTTCTTT. V is TRBV6-1 and J is TRBJ1-1, with D possibly TRBD1 on 5 matching bases. The germline V gene has CDR1 MNHNS and CDR2 SASEGT. This CDR3 contains 13 residues.

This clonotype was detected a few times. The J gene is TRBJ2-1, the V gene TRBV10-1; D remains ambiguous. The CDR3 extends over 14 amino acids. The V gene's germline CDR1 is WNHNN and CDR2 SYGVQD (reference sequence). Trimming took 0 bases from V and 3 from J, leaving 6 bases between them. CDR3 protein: CASSESYGYNEQFF. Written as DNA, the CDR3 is TGCGCCAGCAGTGAGTCGTACGGCTACAATGAGCAGTTCTTC.

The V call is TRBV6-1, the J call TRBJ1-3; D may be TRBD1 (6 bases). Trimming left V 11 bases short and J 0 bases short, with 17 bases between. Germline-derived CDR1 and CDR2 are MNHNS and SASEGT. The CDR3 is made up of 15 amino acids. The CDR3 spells CACRSGALSGNTIYF. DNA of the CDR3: TGTGCCTGTAGATCAGGGGCCCTCTCTGGAAACACCATATATTTT.

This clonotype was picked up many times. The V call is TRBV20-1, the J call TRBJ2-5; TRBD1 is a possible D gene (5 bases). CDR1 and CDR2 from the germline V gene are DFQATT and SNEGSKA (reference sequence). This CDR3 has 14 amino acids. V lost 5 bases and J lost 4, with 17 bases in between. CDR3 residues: CSARKAQGGETQYF. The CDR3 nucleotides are TGCAGTGCTCGCAAAGCCCAGGGTGGAGAGACCCAGTACTTC.

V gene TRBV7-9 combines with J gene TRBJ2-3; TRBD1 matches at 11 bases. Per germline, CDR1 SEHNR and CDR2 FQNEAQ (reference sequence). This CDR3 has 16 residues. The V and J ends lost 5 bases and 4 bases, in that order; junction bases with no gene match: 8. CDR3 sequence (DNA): TGTGCCAGCAGCCCAAGGGGACAGGGGGGGTCAGATACGCAGTATTTT. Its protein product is CASSPRGQGGSDTQYF.

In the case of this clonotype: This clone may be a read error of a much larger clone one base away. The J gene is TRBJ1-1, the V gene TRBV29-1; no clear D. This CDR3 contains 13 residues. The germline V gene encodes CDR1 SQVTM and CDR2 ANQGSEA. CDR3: CSVSSRGATEASF. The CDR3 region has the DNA TGCAGCGTCAGTTCGCGGGGAGCCACTGAAGCTTCCTTT.

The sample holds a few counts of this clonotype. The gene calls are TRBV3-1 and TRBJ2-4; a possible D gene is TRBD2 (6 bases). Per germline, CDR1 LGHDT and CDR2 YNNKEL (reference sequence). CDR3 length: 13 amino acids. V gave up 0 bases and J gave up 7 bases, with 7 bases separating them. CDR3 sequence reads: CASSQEGGNIQYF. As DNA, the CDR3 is TGTGCCAGCAGCCAAGAAGGAGGGAACATTCAGTACTTC.

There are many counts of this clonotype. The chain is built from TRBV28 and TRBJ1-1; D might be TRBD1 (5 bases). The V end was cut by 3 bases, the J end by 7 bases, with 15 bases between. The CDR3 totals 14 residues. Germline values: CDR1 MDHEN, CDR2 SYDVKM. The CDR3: CASSFPKGLGEAFF. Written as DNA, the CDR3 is TGTGCCAGCAGTTTCCCCAAGGGGCTAGGTGAAGCTTTCTTT.

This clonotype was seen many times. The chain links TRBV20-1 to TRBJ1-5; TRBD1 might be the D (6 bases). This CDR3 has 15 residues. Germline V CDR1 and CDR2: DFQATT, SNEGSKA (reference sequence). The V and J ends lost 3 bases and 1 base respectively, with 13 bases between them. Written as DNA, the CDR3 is TGCAGTGCTAGGGCCTACAGGGTGAGCAATCAGCCCCAGCATTTT. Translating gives CSARAYRVSNQPQHF.